This is a list of T cell receptor beta chains from one sample in a study of CD8 T cells in ankylosing spondylitis. TCRdb passed the 5' RACE reads through MiXCR, listing each CDR3 protein once. The table has around 770,000 distinct CDR3 sequences, around 20% seen once; the top ten hold around 19%. Input material: blood, either unsorted or a sorted T cell fraction (not recorded which). These receptors were taken from a male donor with ankylosing spondylitis. Each CDR3 is given with its conserved first and last residue. The D gene is left open where the match is weak. Clone size is given for some rows only: seen once, a few or many times, or a class if the clone is expanded.

V gene: TRBV7-9
clone size: few
D gene: TRBD1
J gene: TRBJ1-1
CDR3 protein: CASSADRVDEAFF
CDR3 DNA: TGTGCCAGCAGCGCGGACAGGGTCGATGAAGCTTTCTTT

V gene: TRBV25-1
clone size: many
D gene: NA
J gene: TRBJ2-7
CDR3 protein: CASSGVASGAVYEQYF
CDR3 DNA: TGTGCCAGCAGTGGGGTAGCTAGTGGGGCCGTTTACGAGCAGTACTTC

V gene: TRBV7-6
clone size: few
D gene: NA
J gene: TRBJ2-3
CDR3 protein: CASSLGRGTTDTQYF
CDR3 DNA: TGTGCCAGCAGCTTAGGGCGCGGCACTACAGATACGCAGTATTTT

V gene: TRBV9
clone size: NA
D gene: TRBD2
J gene: TRBJ2-3
CDR3 protein: CASSVELAGADTQYF
CDR3 DNA: TGTGCCAGCAGCGTAGAACTAGCGGGAGCAGATACGCAGTATTTT

V gene: TRBV7-2
clone size: few
D gene: TRBD2
J gene: TRBJ2-1
CDR3 protein: CASSFLAGGPGEQFF
CDR3 DNA: TGTGCCAGCAGCTTTCTAGCGGGAGGGCCTGGTGAGCAGTTCTTC

V gene: TRBV12-3/TRBV12-4
clone size: many
D gene: NA
J gene: TRBJ2-7
CDR3 protein: CASSFGFEQYF
CDR3 DNA: TGTGCCAGCAGTTTCGGGTTCGAGCAGTACTTC

V gene: TRBV4-1
clone size: NA
D gene: NA
J gene: TRBJ2-4
CDR3 protein: CASSQGVGTKNIQYF
CDR3 DNA: TGCGCCAGCAGCCAAGGTGTTGGGACCAAAAACATTCAGTACTTC

V gene: TRBV29-1
clone size: NA
D gene: TRBD1
J gene: TRBJ2-7
CDR3 protein: CSAMTGNGYEQYF
CDR3 DNA: TGCAGCGCGATGACAGGGAACGGCTACGAGCAGTACTTC

V gene: TRBV25-1
clone size: few
D gene: TRBD1
J gene: TRBJ1-5
CDR3 protein: CASRGQLGQPQHF
CDR3 DNA: TGTGCCAGCAGGGGACAGCTGGGTCAGCCCCAGCATTTT

V gene: TRBV12-3/TRBV12-4
clone size: NA
D gene: TRBD2
J gene: TRBJ2-7
CDR3 protein: CASSLGLAGSLEQYF
CDR3 DNA: TGTGCCAGCAGTTTGGGCCTAGCGGGTTCTCTCGAGCAGTACTTC

V gene: TRBV7-2
clone size: few
D gene: TRBD2
J gene: TRBJ2-1
CDR3 protein: CASSLAYAGGQNNEQFF
CDR3 DNA: TGTGCCAGCAGCTTAGCTTACGCGGGGGGTCAAAACAATGAGCAGTTCTTC

V gene: TRBV7-9
clone size: NA
D gene: TRBD1
J gene: TRBJ1-5
CDR3 protein: CASSLSGQVNQPQHF
CDR3 DNA: TGTGCCAGCAGCTTATCGGGACAGGTTAATCAGCCCCAGCATTTT

V gene: TRBV6-2/TRBV6-3
clone size: many
D gene: TRBD1
J gene: TRBJ2-7
CDR3 protein: CASSYAPGTGGVDEQYF
CDR3 DNA: TGTGCCAGCAGTTACGCCCCTGGGACAGGGGGAGTGGACGAGCAGTACTTC

V gene: TRBV5-1
clone size: NA
D gene: NA
J gene: TRBJ2-6
CDR3 protein: CASAVGSGANVLTF
CDR3 DNA: TGCGCCAGCGCAGTCGGCTCTGGGGCCAACGTCCTGACTTTC

V gene: TRBV6-5
clone size: few
D gene: NA
J gene: TRBJ2-7
CDR3 protein: CASSLGIRTYEQYF
CDR3 DNA: TGTGCCAGCAGTTTGGGCATTAGAACCTACGAGCAGTACTTC

V gene: TRBV9
clone size: NA
D gene: TRBD2
J gene: TRBJ2-7
CDR3 protein: CASSVEAGGVHEQYF
CDR3 DNA: TGTGCCAGCAGCGTAGAAGCGGGGGGGGTCCACGAGCAGTACTTC

V gene: TRBV7-9
clone size: NA
D gene: NA
J gene: TRBJ2-1
CDR3 protein: CASTGRDNEQFF
CDR3 DNA: TGTGCCAGCACCGGACGAGACAATGAGCAGTTCTTC

V gene: TRBV10-2
clone size: few
D gene: NA
J gene: TRBJ2-2
CDR3 protein: CASSEFRTGELFF
CDR3 DNA: TGCGCCAGCAGTGAGTTCCGTACCGGGGAGCTGTTTTTT

V gene: TRBV6-4
clone size: NA
D gene: TRBD1
J gene: TRBJ1-1
CDR3 protein: CASSVWDRGSTEAFF
CDR3 DNA: TGTGCCAGCAGTGTATGGGACAGGGGCTCCACTGAAGCTTTCTTT

V gene: TRBV7-2
clone size: few
D gene: TRBD2
J gene: TRBJ2-1
CDR3 protein: CASSFGAGGGYNEQFF
CDR3 DNA: TGTGCCAGCAGCTTTGGAGCGGGCGGGGGGTACAATGAGCAGTTCTTC

V gene: TRBV20-1
clone size: NA
D gene: NA
J gene: TRBJ2-3
CDR3 protein: CSAATDTQYF
CDR3 DNA: TGCAGTGCGGCCACAGATACGCAGTATTTT

V gene: TRBV5-1
clone size: NA
D gene: TRBD1
J gene: TRBJ1-1
CDR3 protein: CASSLPSGRGRGDTEAFF
CDR3 DNA: TGCGCCAGCAGCCTACCGTCAGGGAGGGGCAGGGGGGATACTGAAGCTTTCTTT

V gene: TRBV28
clone size: NA
D gene: NA
J gene: TRBJ2-7
CDR3 protein: CASSPDLLGYEQYF
CDR3 DNA: TGTGCCAGCAGCCCCGACCTTCTCGGGTACGAGCAGTACTTC

V gene: TRBV7-8
clone size: few
D gene: NA
J gene: TRBJ2-7
CDR3 protein: CASSHEGEVGEQYF
CDR3 DNA: TGTGCCAGCAGCCACGAGGGGGAGGTTGGGGAGCAGTACTTC

V gene: TRBV5-5
clone size: NA
D gene: NA
J gene: TRBJ2-7
CDR3 protein: CASSLDRTQSYEQYF
CDR3 DNA: TGTGCCAGCAGCTTAGACAGAACACAAAGCTACGAGCAGTACTTC

V gene: TRBV7-9
clone size: few
D gene: NA
J gene: TRBJ2-1
CDR3 protein: CASSSTEFLINEQFF
CDR3 DNA: TGTGCCAGCAGCTCCACTGAGTTTCTTATCAATGAGCAGTTCTTC

V gene: TRBV20-1
clone size: few
D gene: NA
J gene: TRBJ2-4
CDR3 protein: CSARDSDKNIQYF
CDR3 DNA: TGCAGTGCTAGAGATTCCGATAAAAACATTCAGTACTTC

V gene: TRBV7-2
clone size: NA
D gene: NA
J gene: TRBJ2-3
CDR3 protein: CASSTRGDSTDTQYF
CDR3 DNA: TGTGCCAGCAGCACTAGGGGGGACAGCACAGATACGCAGTATTTT

V gene: TRBV15
clone size: few
D gene: TRBD2
J gene: TRBJ2-7
CDR3 protein: CATSRGISGRSEQYF
CDR3 DNA: TGTGCCACCAGCAGAGGGATTAGCGGGAGATCCGAGCAGTACTTC

V gene: TRBV12-3/TRBV12-4
clone size: NA
D gene: NA
J gene: TRBJ1-2
CDR3 protein: CASSLASTTQGYTF
CDR3 DNA: TGTGCCAGCAGTTTAGCGTCGACAACACAGGGCTACACCTTC

V gene: TRBV6-1
clone size: NA
D gene: NA
J gene: TRBJ2-1
CDR3 protein: CASRRSGSGNEQFF
CDR3 DNA: TGTGCCAGCAGGAGGTCAGGGTCGGGGAATGAGCAGTTCTTC

V gene: TRBV5-1
clone size: few
D gene: TRBD2
J gene: TRBJ2-7
CDR3 protein: CASSLASGLVYEQYF
CDR3 DNA: TGCGCCAGCAGCTTGGCCTCGGGACTAGTCTACGAGCAGTACTTC

V gene: TRBV4-1
clone size: few
D gene: NA
J gene: TRBJ2-3
CDR3 protein: CASSHGQDQPLYTDTQYF
CDR3 DNA: TGCGCCAGCAGCCATGGTCAGGACCAACCGTTATACACAGATACGCAGTATTTT

V gene: TRBV7-2
clone size: few
D gene: TRBD2
J gene: TRBJ2-1
CDR3 protein: CASSLITSGGGGFF
CDR3 DNA: TGTGCCAGCAGCTTAATAACTAGCGGGGGTGGAGGGTTCTTC

V gene: TRBV19
clone size: NA
D gene: TRBD2
J gene: TRBJ2-4
CDR3 protein: CASSIAGTSAFLAKNIQYF
CDR3 DNA: TGTGCCAGTAGTATAGCAGGGACTAGCGCTTTCCTAGCCAAAAACATTCAGTACTTC

V gene: TRBV7-2
clone size: NA
D gene: TRBD2
J gene: TRBJ2-1
CDR3 protein: CASSTTGLAGETEQFF
CDR3 DNA: TGTGCCAGCAGCACGACGGGACTAGCGGGAGAGACTGAGCAGTTCTTC

V gene: TRBV5-5
clone size: NA
D gene: NA
J gene: TRBJ2-7
CDR3 protein: CASSLFGALDYEQYF
CDR3 DNA: TGTGCCAGCAGCTTGTTCGGGGCTTTGGACTACGAGCAGTACTTC

V gene: TRBV4-2
clone size: NA
D gene: TRBD2
J gene: TRBJ2-3
CDR3 protein: CASSQIAGGYTDTQYF
CDR3 DNA: TGTGCCAGCAGCCAAATAGCGGGAGGTTACACAGATACGCAGTATTTT

V gene: TRBV9
clone size: once
D gene: NA
J gene: TRBJ2-7
CDR3 protein: CASSVEDRGDEQYF
CDR3 DNA: TGTGCCAGCAGCGTAGAAGATAGGGGTGACGAGCAGTACTTC

V gene: TRBV10-3
clone size: NA
D gene: TRBD2
J gene: TRBJ2-7
CDR3 protein: CAISEVAGGSTYEQYF
CDR3 DNA: TGTGCCATCAGTGAGGTCGCGGGGGGCTCAACCTACGAGCAGTACTTC

V gene: TRBV10-3
clone size: many
D gene: NA
J gene: TRBJ2-3
CDR3 protein: CAATGSSRDTQYF
CDR3 DNA: TGTGCCGCCACAGGGTCATCAAGGGATACGCAGTATTTT

V gene: TRBV5-6
clone size: NA
D gene: NA
J gene: TRBJ2-1
CDR3 protein: CASSPESGAAHNEQFF
CDR3 DNA: TGTGCCAGCAGCCCGGAGTCGGGGGCGGCACACAATGAGCAGTTCTTC

V gene: TRBV4-3
clone size: many
D gene: NA
J gene: TRBJ2-2
CDR3 protein: CASSQGNGELFF
CDR3 DNA: TGCGCCAGCAGCCAAGGGAACGGGGAGCTGTTTTTT

V gene: TRBV14
clone size: NA
D gene: NA
J gene: TRBJ2-1
CDR3 protein: CASSQVRALPYNEQFF
CDR3 DNA: TGTGCCAGCAGCCAAGTTAGGGCTCTGCCTTACAATGAGCAGTTCTTC

V gene: TRBV7-9
clone size: NA
D gene: TRBD2
J gene: TRBJ2-7
CDR3 protein: CASSLSGSAGGNYEQYF
CDR3 DNA: TGTGCCAGCAGCTTATCAGGTTCGGCGGGGGGTAACTACGAGCAGTACTTC

V gene: TRBV5-1
clone size: many
D gene: TRBD1
J gene: TRBJ2-2
CDR3 protein: CASSLENRGPGELFF
CDR3 DNA: TGCGCCAGCAGCTTGGAAAACAGGGGTCCCGGGGAGCTGTTTTTT

V gene: TRBV12-3/TRBV12-4
clone size: NA
D gene: NA
J gene: TRBJ2-2
CDR3 protein: CASSLGGASGELFF
CDR3 DNA: TGTGCCAGCAGTTTAGGGGGCGCATCCGGGGAGCTGTTTTTT

V gene: TRBV29-1
clone size: NA
D gene: NA
J gene: TRBJ1-2
CDR3 protein: CSVRTTNYGYTF
CDR3 DNA: TGCAGCGTTAGAACAACTAACTATGGCTACACCTTC

V gene: TRBV6-1
clone size: few
D gene: NA
J gene: TRBJ2-7
CDR3 protein: CASSKNHWGPSYEQYF
CDR3 DNA: TGTGCCAGCAGTAAAAACCACTGGGGACCTTCCTACGAGCAGTACTTC